The 2 T cell receptor beta chains listed next were all sequenced from one sample in a study of shared clonotypes between healthy human individuals. Measured with immunoSEQ multiplex PCR; TCRdb has only the in-frame clones, and not every one. Of about 1.5 million clones in the sample, roughly 96% were seen once. The sample comprised naive CD4+ T cells sorted from blood. Described subset: CD45RA+ positively selected. The receptors were sampled from a man aged 25-40 years in good health.

This chain links TRBV11-2 with TRBJ2-7; a possible D gene is TRBD1 (6 bases). Trimming cost V 2 bases and J 2 bases, with 13 bases left between them. The germline CDR1 and CDR2 sequences are SGHAT and FQNNGV. The CDR3 consists of 15 residues. The DNA of the CDR3 is TGTGCCAGCAGCTTAATATCGGGACAACCCTACGAGCAGTACTTC. This encodes CASSLISGQPYEQYF. The variable domain in full, with the rest retrieved from reference TRBV11-2 and TRBJ2-7, is EAGVAQSPRYKIIEKRQSVAFWCNPISGHATLYWYQQILGQGPKLLIQFQNNGVVDDSQLPKDRFSAERLKGVDSTLKIQPAKLEDSAVYLCASSLISGQPYEQYFGPGTRLTVT.

The chain employs TRBV6-5 and TRBJ1-1; a possible D gene is TRBD1 (6 bases). From germline, CDR1 is MNHEY and CDR2 SVGAGI. With 7 bases removed from V and 0 bases from J, the gap between germline ends came to 15 bases. The CDR3 sequence is 15 residues long. The CDR3 bases are TGTGCCAGCAAGGGGGGGAACTATGTGAACACTGAAGCTTTCTTT. It codes for CASKGGNYVNTEAFF.